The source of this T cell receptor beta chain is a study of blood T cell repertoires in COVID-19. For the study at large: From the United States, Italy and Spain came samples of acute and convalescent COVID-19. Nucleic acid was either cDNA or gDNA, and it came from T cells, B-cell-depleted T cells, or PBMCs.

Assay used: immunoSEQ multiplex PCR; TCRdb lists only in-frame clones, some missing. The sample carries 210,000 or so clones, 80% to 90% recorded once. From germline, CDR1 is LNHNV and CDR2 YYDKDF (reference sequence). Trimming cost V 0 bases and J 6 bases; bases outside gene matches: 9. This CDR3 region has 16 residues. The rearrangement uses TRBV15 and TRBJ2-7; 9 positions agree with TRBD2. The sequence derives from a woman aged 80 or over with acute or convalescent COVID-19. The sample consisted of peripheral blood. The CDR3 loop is CATSRDASGVSPEQYF. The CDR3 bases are TGTGCCACCAGCAGAGACGCTAGCGGGGTATCTCCCGAGCAGTACTTC.